One and the same sample provided the 9 T cell receptor beta chains below, sequenced in a study of blood T cells in healthy people across ages. It was with a sample-barcoded 5' primer and a J-beta primer mix that a second PCR of roughly 7 to 12 cycles was run. TCRdb called the 5' RACE reads again in MiXCR, with one record for every CDR3 protein. This sample yields approximately 1.5 million distinct CDR3 sequences, of which almost 35% are seen a single time; about 11% belongs to the top ten. Material for sequencing was blood. The source of these receptors is a woman younger than 45 in good health.

A word on this clonotype: One end of the junction is discordant with germline, which a read error may explain. The CDR3 region is CVSSERGGSYEQYF. The CDR3 DNA reads TGCGTCAGCAGTGAGCGGGGGGGTTCCTACGAGCAGTACTTC. The chain is built from TRBV10-2 and TRBJ2-7; 10 positions agree with TRBD2. From germline, CDR1 is WSHSY and CDR2 SAAADI. This CDR3 comprises 14 residues.

This clonotype was observed a few times. CDR3 protein: CASSLELEGQTQYF. The CDR3 nucleotides are TGTGCCAGCAGCTTAGAACTGGAGGGTCAGACCCAGTACTTC. V gene TRBV7-2 combines with J gene TRBJ2-5, with D possibly matching TRBD2 (6 bases). Germline V gene sequence: CDR1 SGHTA, CDR2 FQGNSA. V lost 1 base and J lost 6, with 12 bases in between. This CDR3 is built from 14 residues.

The chain couples TRBV7-9 to TRBJ2-1; no definite D call. CDR3 length: 13 amino acids. V lost 3 bases, J lost 7 bases, and 10 bases lay in between. Germline CDR1 SEHNR, CDR2 FQNEAQ (reference sequence). This CDR3 reads CASSFLVGNEQFF. The CDR3 DNA is TGTGCCAGCAGCTTTTTAGTGGGGAATGAGCAGTTCTTC.

This clonotype was seen a few times. The chain couples TRBV7-3 to TRBJ2-1, with 10 bases matching TRBD2. Germline trimming cut 1 base from V and 7 bases from J; bases unmatched to any gene: 7. The CDR3 length is 16 residues. Germline V gives CDR1 SGHTA, CDR2 FQGTGA. In nucleotides, the CDR3 is TGTGCCAGCAGCTTAAAGGGTAGCGGGGGGTGGAATGAGCAGTTCTTC. It codes for CASSLKGSGGWNEQFF.

This clonotype was seen at least ten times. This chain joins TRBV12-3 or TRBV12-4 and TRBJ1-1; 7 bases fit TRBD1. The CDR3 is 14 amino acids. The ends lost 6 bases at V and 0 bases at J; junction bases unmatched: 4. CDR3 amino acids: CASSPDRMNTEAFF. The DNA for the CDR3 is TGTGCCAGCAGCCCGGACAGGATGAACACTGAAGCTTTCTTT.

This chain uses TRBV20-1 with TRBJ2-5; 15 bases map to TRBD2. The V segment lost 1 base and the J segment 11 bases; nucleotides outside the gene matches: 8. There are 15 residues in the CDR3. CDR1 DFQATT and CDR2 SNEGSKA come from the germline V gene (reference sequence). CDR3 amino acids: CSARAGLAGGGEQYF. DNA of the CDR3: TGCAGTGCTAGAGCAGGACTAGCGGGAGGGGGAGAGCAGTACTTC.

This clonotype was observed a handful of times. The gene calls are TRBV5-1 and TRBJ1-2; D gene unclear. CDR1 and CDR2 from the germline V gene are SGHRS and YFSETQ. The CDR3 extends over 16 amino acids. V was clipped by 4 bases and J by 8 bases, with 24 bases between them. The CDR3 is CASSQTYPGAAGGYTF. The CDR3 bases are TGCGCCAGCAGCCAGACATACCCGGGAGCGGCGGGAGGCTACACCTTC.

A few counts support this clonotype. The chain carries TRBV7-2 and TRBJ2-1; 8 bases align to TRBD2. The germline V gene encodes CDR1 SGHTA and CDR2 FQGNSA. V dropped 5 bases and J dropped 15; count of bases not matched to a gene: 15. This CDR3 region has 14 residues. The CDR3, as DNA: TGTGCCAGCAGCCCCGGGACTAGACTGGGAGAATGGTTCTTC. It specifies CASSPGTRLGEWFF.

The chain carries TRBV7-2 and TRBJ1-2; D not certain. In germline, CDR1 is SGHTA, CDR2 FQGNSA. This CDR3 is 15 amino acids long. V was trimmed by 5 bases and J by 1 base, leaving 14 bases between them. The CDR3 loop reads CASSPNLHDNYGYTF. CDR3 nucleotide sequence: TGTGCCAGCAGCCCTAACCTACACGATAACTATGGCTACACCTTC. Drawing the rest from reference TRBV7-2 and TRBJ1-2, the complete variable domain is GAGVSQSPSNKVTEKGKDVELRCDPISGHTALYWYRQSLGQGLEFLIYFQGNSAPDKSGLPSDRFSAERTGGSVSTLTIQRTQQEDSAVYLCASSPNLHDNYGYTFGSGTRLTVV.